This entry lists 25 T cell receptor beta chains sequenced from one sample in a study of radiotherapy plus CTLA-4 blockade in lung cancer. Assay: immunoSEQ multiplex PCR; the TCRdb copy retains only in-frame clones and omits some. The data contain about 82,000 clones, roughly 70% of them singletons. The sequences come from peripheral blood, collected from a patient treated with radiotherapy plus ipilimumab. The receptors originated from a human donor with non-small cell lung cancer that progressed on radiotherapy plus ipilimumab.

The chain employs TRBV2 and TRBJ1-5; D may be TRBD1 (5 bases). V was shortened by 4 bases and J by 5 bases, with 9 bases between the two germline ends. CDR3 length: 13 amino acids. Germline assignment: CDR1 SNHLY and CDR2 FYNNEI. CDR3 nucleotides: TGTGCCAGCAGTGGCCGGGGGGATCAGCCCCAGCATTTT. This gives the protein CASSGRGDQPQHF.

The chain combines TRBV2 with TRBJ1-5; 9 bases are a match to TRBD1. The CDR3 totals 18 residues. Germline V CDR1 and CDR2: SNHLY, FYNNEI. V gave up 1 base and J gave up 4 bases; unmatched junction bases: 11. In DNA, the CDR3 is TGTGCCAGCAGTGAAGGGGTCCGGGACAGGGTCTCTAATCAGCCCCAGCATTTT. Encoded protein: CASSEGVRDRVSNQPQHF.

The rearrangement joins TRBV7-3 to TRBJ2-3; TRBD2 aligns across 10 bases. Germline lookup yields CDR1 SGHTA and CDR2 FQGTGA. The length of the CDR3 is 14 residues. V gave up 5 bases and J gave up 5 bases; unmatched junction bases: 4. The CDR3 DNA sequence: TGTGCCAGCAGCGAAAGCGGGGGGGAAGATACGCAGTATTTT. Residues: CASSESGGEDTQYF. Supplemented by reference TRBV7-3 and TRBJ2-3, the full variable domain reads GAGVSQTPSNKVTEKGKYVELRCDPISGHTALYWYRQSLGQGPEFLIYFQGTGAADDSGLPNDRFFAVRPEGSVSTLKIQRTERGDSAVYLCASSESGGEDTQYFGPGTRLTVL.

This sequence joins TRBV2 and TRBJ2-5; TRBD2 agrees at 14 bases. Looked up from germline, CDR1 is SNHLY and CDR2 is FYNNEI. The CDR3 extends over 17 amino acids. V was clipped by 8 bases and J by 4 bases; unmatched bases: 12. This chain's CDR3 is CASRGTSGSRRGETQYF. CDR3 DNA: TGTGCCAGCCGTGGGACTAGCGGGAGTAGAAGGGGAGAGACCCAGTACTTC.

This sequence joins TRBV14 and TRBJ2-1; 7 nucleotides match TRBD2. The CDR3 length is 16 residues. CDR1 and CDR2 from the germline V gene are SGHDN and FVKESK. V shed 1 base and J 3 bases; nucleotides not matched to a gene: 6. The CDR3 protein is CASSQGAREYYNEQFF. The CDR3 nucleotides are TGTGCCAGCAGCCAAGGTGCGCGGGAGTACTACAATGAGCAGTTCTTC.

The chain carries TRBV6-5 and TRBJ1-2, with D tentatively TRBD1 (5 bases). This CDR3 comprises 13 residues. Trimming left V 6 bases short and J 7 bases short, with 15 bases between. CDR1 is MNHEY, CDR2 SVGAGI, per germline. As DNA, the CDR3 is TGTGCCAGCAGACCAATGGGCAGGGCTGGCTACACCTTC. Translated, it gives CASRPMGRAGYTF.

The rearrangement uses TRBV5-1 and TRBJ2-7; 11 bases map to TRBD2. CDR1 is SGHRS and CDR2 is YFSETQ in the germline V gene. This CDR3 has 16 amino acids. V lost 5 bases to trimming and J lost 0 bases; unmatched junction nucleotides: 7. CDR3 sequence reads: CASSSGGTSGSYEQYF. The CDR3 nucleotides are TGCGCCAGCAGTTCCGGCGGGACTAGCGGCTCCTACGAGCAGTACTTC.

This chain uses TRBV7-6 with TRBJ2-7; the D gene is possibly TRBD1 (5 bases). From germline, CDR1 is SGHVS and CDR2 FNYEAQ. Trimming removed 1 base from V and 0 bases from J, with 10 bases in between. This CDR3 region has 15 residues. CDR3 bases: TGTGCCAGCAGCTTAGAGTCAGGGTTCTCCTACGAGCAGTACTTC. This encodes CASSLESGFSYEQYF.

The V gene is TRBV27, the J gene TRBJ2-1; D is unresolved. CDR3 length: 16 residues. Germline-derived CDR1 and CDR2 are MNHEY and SMNVEV (reference sequence). Trimming took 0 bases from V and 0 from J, leaving 9 bases between them. CDR3 sequence: CASSLSSAYSYNEQFF. For the CDR3, the DNA is TGTGCCAGCAGTTTATCTTCTGCATACTCCTACAATGAGCAGTTCTTC.

V and J are TRBV9 and TRBJ2-1, with TRBD2 as a possible D gene (6 bases). The CDR3 spans 16 residues. Germline loops: CDR1 SGDLS, CDR2 YYNGEE. Trimming pared 3 bases from V and 0 bases from J, leaving 13 bases between. The CDR3 DNA sequence: TGTGCCAGCAGCGAAGGCGGGGACCCCTCCTACAATGAGCAGTTCTTC. Its translation: CASSEGGDPSYNEQFF.

The CDR3 protein is CASSLGARQGTGELFF. In nucleotides, the CDR3 is TGCGCCAGCAGCTTGGGAGCTAGACAGGGCACCGGGGAGCTGTTTTTT. The genes are TRBV5-1 and TRBJ2-2; 7 nucleotides line up with TRBD1. Trimming removed 0 bases from V and 4 bases from J; junction bases left unmatched: 6. There are 16 residues in the CDR3. From germline, CDR1 is SGHRS and CDR2 YFSETQ.

The CDR3 DNA sequence: TGTGCCAGCAGCCCCGCCAGCGGGAGGGTGGAAGATACGCAGTATTTT. Protein sequence: CASSPASGRVEDTQYF. The chain carries TRBV9 and TRBJ2-3; 10 nucleotides agree with TRBD2. CDR3 length equals 16 residues. V was pared by 4 bases and J by 5 bases, with 10 bases of the junction left unmatched. Germline values: CDR1 SGDLS, CDR2 YYNGEE.

This clone was recorded once. V is TRBV4-3 and J is TRBJ2-1; D not certain. This CDR3 has 13 amino acids. Trimming stripped 4 bases from V and 5 bases from J, with 9 bases between. Germline CDR1 is LGHNA and CDR2 is YSLEER. The chain's CDR3 is CASSRFGDNEQFF. Written as DNA, the CDR3 is TGCGCCAGCAGCCGCTTTGGTGACAATGAGCAGTTCTTC.

The J gene is TRBJ1-1, the V gene TRBV18, with D uncertain. The CDR3 contains 15 residues. Germline CDR1 KGHSH, CDR2 LQKENI. Trimming pared 2 bases from V and 1 base from J, leaving 11 bases between. The CDR3: CASSPGSRQNTEAFF. The DNA for the CDR3 is TGTGCCAGCTCACCAGGGTCCAGACAGAACACTGAAGCTTTCTTT.

The genes are TRBV19 and TRBJ1-2; D is possibly TRBD1 (5 bases). V was cut by 0 bases and J by 8 bases, with 13 bases left in between. The germline V gene has CDR1 LNHDA and CDR2 SQIVND (reference sequence). The CDR3 extends over 14 amino acids. The CDR3 loop is CASSIDQGVRGYTF. CDR3 nucleotides: TGTGCCAGTAGTATAGACCAGGGCGTGAGAGGCTACACCTTC.

This clone was detected a few times. V is TRBV2 and J is TRBJ1-2; 9 nucleotides match TRBD1. CDR1 SNHLY and CDR2 FYNNEI come from the germline V gene. The CDR3 has 11 residues. Trimming took 9 bases from V and 8 from J; bases not matched to a gene: 4. CDR3 in DNA: TGTGCCAGACTGACAGGGGGAGGCTACACCTTC. Protein product: CARLTGGGYTF.

On this clone itself: This clone may be a read error of a much larger clone one base away. The rearrangement links TRBV6-1 to TRBJ2-2; 7 nucleotides agree with TRBD2. The CDR3 extends over 14 amino acids. V gave up 4 bases and J gave up 4 bases; unmatched junction bases: 3. Germline CDR1 is MNHNS and CDR2 is SASEGT. In nucleotides, the CDR3 is TGTGCCAGCAGTGGGGGCGGGGGCACCGGGGAGCTGTTTTTT. Translated: CASSGGGGTGELFF.

The chain has TRBV4-1 and TRBJ1-2; D not resolved. With 3 bases removed from V and 4 bases from J, the gap between germline ends came to 15 bases. CDR1 is MGHRA and CDR2 is YSYEKL in the germline V gene. This CDR3 has 15 amino acids. In DNA, the CDR3 is TGCGCCAGCAGCCACCCCACGACCGCTTCCTATGGCTACACCTTC. Its protein product is CASSHPTTASYGYTF.

The J gene is TRBJ1-4, the V gene TRBV5-1; 8 bases fit TRBD1. CDR3 size: 14 residues. Germline CDR1 SGHRS, CDR2 YFSETQ. The V segment lost 2 bases and the J segment 7 bases; nucleotides outside the gene matches: 4. The CDR3 DNA reads as TGCGCCAGCAGCTTCGGACAGGGTTCTGAAAAACTGTTTTTT. Translating it yields CASSFGQGSEKLFF.

The CDR3 protein is CASSLEGQGTPSPLHF. For the CDR3, the DNA is TGTGCCAGCAGTTTAGAGGGACAGGGAACTCCCTCACCCCTCCACTTT. The rearrangement uses TRBV27 and TRBJ1-6; 9 bases are a match to TRBD1. Unmatched junction bases numbered 9, after V lost 2 bases and J lost 10 bases. Per the germline V gene, CDR1 is MNHEY and CDR2 is SMNVEV (reference sequence). The CDR3 totals 16 residues.

The chain recombines TRBV30 with TRBJ2-3; 16 bases align to TRBD2. The CDR3 has 15 residues. Germline CDR1 and CDR2: GTSNPN and SVGIG (reference sequence). V lost 5 bases, J lost 14 bases, and 13 bases stayed unmatched. CDR3 bases: TGTGCCTGGGGATCCTTGGGACTAGCGGGGGGGGTCGGGTATTTT. Amino acid sequence: CAWGSLGLAGGVGYF. The complete variable domain, with remaining parts taken from reference TRBV30 and TRBJ2-3, reads SQTIHQWPATLVQPVGSPLSLECTVEGTSNPNLYWYRQAAGRGLQLLFYSVGIGQISSEVPQNLSASRPQDRQFILSSKKLLLSDSGFYLCAWGSLGLAGGVGYFGPGTRLTVL.

This sequence joins TRBV5-1 and TRBJ2-3, with TRBD2 identical over 7 bases. The CDR3 is 15 amino acids. After removal of 4 bases from V and 4 bases from J, the junction contained 9 bases not matched to a gene. The germline CDR1 and CDR2 sequences are SGHRS and YFSETQ. In nucleotides, the CDR3 is TGCGCCAGCAGCCGGATGGGCGGGAGCGCAGATACGCAGTATTTT. This sequence encodes CASSRMGGSADTQYF.

CDR3 in amino acids: CASSFLTGSSYEQYF. The CDR3 coding sequence is TGTGCCAGCAGTTTCTTGACAGGGTCCTCCTACGAGCAGTACTTC. The chain uses TRBV28 and TRBJ2-7; the match to TRBD1 covers 7 bases. The CDR3 length is 15 residues. Trimming cost V 3 bases and J 0 bases; bases outside gene matches: 5. The germline gives CDR1 MDHEN, CDR2 SYDVKM.

By frequency in the sample, this clone is medium-sized (0.01 to 0.1%). CDR3 coding DNA: TGTGCCAGCAGCGCCCGACAGGGTGCCGAGCAGTACTTC. It translates to CASSARQGAEQYF. V gene TRBV7-8 combines with J gene TRBJ2-7; the match to TRBD1 covers 7 bases. The CDR3 runs 13 residues. Germline assignment: CDR1 SGHVS and CDR2 FQNEAQ. The trim removed 5 bases at V and 6 bases at J, leaving 7 bases unmatched.

The chain combines TRBV7-9 with TRBJ2-5; no reliable D call. This CDR3 region has 15 residues. Germline V lookup: CDR1 SEHNR, CDR2 FQNEAQ (reference sequence). V was cut by 0 bases and J by 7 bases, with 15 bases left in between. The CDR3 DNA sequence: TGTGCCAGCAGCTTAGCTCCCGCGCAGTTCGGGACCCAGTACTTC. Encoded protein: CASSLAPAQFGTQYF.